This T cell receptor beta chain comes out of a study of control samples from healthy donors and cancer patients. Sequencing used immunoSEQ multiplex PCR; TCRdb keeps in-frame clones, though not all of them. The top ten hold about 9% of the sample, which has over 110,000 clones, around 85% seen once. This TCR was sampled from a woman aged 30 to 39 in good health. The sample comprised blood.

CDR3 residues: CASSKTRSNQPQHF. The DNA of the CDR3 is TGTGCCAGTAGTAAAACCAGAAGCAATCAGCCCCAGCATTTT. The V and J genes are TRBV19 and TRBJ1-5; D remains unclear. Trimming stripped 4 bases from V and 1 base from J, with 8 bases between. CDR1 is LNHDA, CDR2 SQIVND, per germline (reference sequence). The CDR3 consists of 14 residues.